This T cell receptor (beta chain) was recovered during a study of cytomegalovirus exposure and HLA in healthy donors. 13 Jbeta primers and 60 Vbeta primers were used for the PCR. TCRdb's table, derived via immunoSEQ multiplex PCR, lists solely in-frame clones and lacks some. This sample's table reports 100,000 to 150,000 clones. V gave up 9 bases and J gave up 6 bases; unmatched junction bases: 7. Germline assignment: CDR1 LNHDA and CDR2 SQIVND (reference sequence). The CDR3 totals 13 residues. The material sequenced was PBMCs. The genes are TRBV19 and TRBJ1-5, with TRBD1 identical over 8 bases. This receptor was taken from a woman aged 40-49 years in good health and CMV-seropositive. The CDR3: CASKGQGRQPQHF. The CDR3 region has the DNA TGTGCCAGCAAAGGACAGGGTCGTCAGCCCCAGCATTTT.